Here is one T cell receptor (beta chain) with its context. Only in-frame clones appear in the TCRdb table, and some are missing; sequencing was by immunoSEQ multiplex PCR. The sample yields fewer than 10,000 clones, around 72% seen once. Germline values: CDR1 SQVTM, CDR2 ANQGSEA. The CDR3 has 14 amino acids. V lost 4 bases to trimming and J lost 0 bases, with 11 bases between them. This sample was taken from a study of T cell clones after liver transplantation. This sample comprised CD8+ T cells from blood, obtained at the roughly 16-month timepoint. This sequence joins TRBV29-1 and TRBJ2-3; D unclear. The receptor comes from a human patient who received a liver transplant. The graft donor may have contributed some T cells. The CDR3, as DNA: TGCAGCGTTGTTCCTACCGGGAGCACAGATACGCAGTATTTT. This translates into CSVVPTGSTDTQYF.